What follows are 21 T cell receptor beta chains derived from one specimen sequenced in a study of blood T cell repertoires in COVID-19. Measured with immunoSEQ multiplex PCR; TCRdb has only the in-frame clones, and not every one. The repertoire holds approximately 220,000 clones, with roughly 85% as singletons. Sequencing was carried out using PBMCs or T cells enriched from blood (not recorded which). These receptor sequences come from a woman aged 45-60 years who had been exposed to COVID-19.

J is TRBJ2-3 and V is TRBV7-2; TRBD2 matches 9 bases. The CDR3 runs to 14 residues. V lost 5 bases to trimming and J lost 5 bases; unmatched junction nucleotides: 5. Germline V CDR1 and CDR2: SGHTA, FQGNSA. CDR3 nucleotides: TGTGCCAGCAGCCCCCAAGCGGGGGGAGATACGCAGTATTTT. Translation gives CASSPQAGGDTQYF.

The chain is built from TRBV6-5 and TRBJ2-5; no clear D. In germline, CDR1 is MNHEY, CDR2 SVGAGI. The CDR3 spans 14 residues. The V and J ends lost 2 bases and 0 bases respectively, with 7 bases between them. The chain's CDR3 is CASSYNPYQETQYF. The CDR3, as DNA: TGTGCCAGCAGTTACAATCCTTACCAAGAGACCCAGTACTTC.

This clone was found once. The CDR3 sequence is CASFRDRSTDTQYF. The CDR3 DNA reads as TGTGCCAGCTTCCGGGACAGAAGCACAGATACGCAGTATTTT. The rearrangement links TRBV7-9 to TRBJ2-3; 7 bases agree with TRBD1. Germline loops: CDR1 SEHNR, CDR2 FQNEAQ (reference sequence). The V and J ends lost 8 bases and 0 bases, in that order; junction bases with no gene match: 5. The CDR3 runs 14 residues.

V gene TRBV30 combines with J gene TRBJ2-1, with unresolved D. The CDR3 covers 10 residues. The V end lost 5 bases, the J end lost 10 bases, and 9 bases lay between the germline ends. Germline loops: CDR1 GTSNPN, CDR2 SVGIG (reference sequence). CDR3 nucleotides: TGTGCCTGGGGCAATGTAGAGCAGTTCTTC. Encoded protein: CAWGNVEQFF. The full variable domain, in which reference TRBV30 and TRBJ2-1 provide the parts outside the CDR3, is SQTIHQWPATLVQPVGSPLSLECTVEGTSNPNLYWYRQAAGRGLQLLFYSVGIGQISSEVPQNLSASRPQDRQFILSSKKLLLSDSGFYLCAWGNVEQFFGPGTRLTVL.

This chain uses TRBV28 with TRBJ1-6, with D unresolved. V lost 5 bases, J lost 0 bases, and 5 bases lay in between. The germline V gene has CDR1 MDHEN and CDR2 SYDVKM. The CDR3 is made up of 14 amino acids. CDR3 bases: TGTGCCAGCAGTCCCAGCTCCTATAATTCACCCCTCCACTTT. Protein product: CASSPSSYNSPLHF.

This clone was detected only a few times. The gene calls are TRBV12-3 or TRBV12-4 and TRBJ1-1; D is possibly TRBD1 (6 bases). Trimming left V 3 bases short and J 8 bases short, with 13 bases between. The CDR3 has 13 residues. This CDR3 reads CASSFRGAAEAFF. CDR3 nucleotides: TGTGCCAGCAGTTTCAGGGGCGCAGCCGAAGCTTTCTTT.

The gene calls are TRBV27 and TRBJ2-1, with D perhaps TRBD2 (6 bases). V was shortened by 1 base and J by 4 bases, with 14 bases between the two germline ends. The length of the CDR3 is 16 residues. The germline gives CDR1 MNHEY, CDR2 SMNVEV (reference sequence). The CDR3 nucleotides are TGTGCCAGCAGTTTATGGGCGGGGCGGAAATACAATGAGCAGTTCTTC. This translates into CASSLWAGRKYNEQFF.

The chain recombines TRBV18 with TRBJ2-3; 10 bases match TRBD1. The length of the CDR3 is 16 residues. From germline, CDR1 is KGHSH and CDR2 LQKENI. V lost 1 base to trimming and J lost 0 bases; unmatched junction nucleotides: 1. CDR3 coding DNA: TGTGCCAGCTCACCACGACAGGGGGCGAGCACAGATACGCAGTATTTT. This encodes CASSPRQGASTDTQYF.

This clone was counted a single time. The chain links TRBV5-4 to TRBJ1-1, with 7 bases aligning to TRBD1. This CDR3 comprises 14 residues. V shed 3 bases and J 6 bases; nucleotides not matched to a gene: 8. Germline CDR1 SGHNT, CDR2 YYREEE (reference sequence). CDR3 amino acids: CASSYDDRAAEAFF. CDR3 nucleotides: TGTGCCAGCAGCTACGATGACAGGGCGGCTGAAGCTTTCTTT.

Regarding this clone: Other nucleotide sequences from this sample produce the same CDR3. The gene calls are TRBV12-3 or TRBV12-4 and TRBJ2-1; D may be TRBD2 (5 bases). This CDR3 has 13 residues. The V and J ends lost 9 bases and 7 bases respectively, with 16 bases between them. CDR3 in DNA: TGTGCCAGTAGTCTAGGGAGATTGAATGAGCAGTTCTTC. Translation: CASSLGRLNEQFF.

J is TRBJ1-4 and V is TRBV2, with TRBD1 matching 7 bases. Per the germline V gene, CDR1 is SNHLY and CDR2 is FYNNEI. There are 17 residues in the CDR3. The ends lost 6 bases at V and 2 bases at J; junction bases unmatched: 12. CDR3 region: CASSWTGSSTTNEKLFF. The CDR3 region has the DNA TGTGCCAGCAGCTGGACAGGTAGCAGTACGACTAATGAAAAACTGTTTTTT.

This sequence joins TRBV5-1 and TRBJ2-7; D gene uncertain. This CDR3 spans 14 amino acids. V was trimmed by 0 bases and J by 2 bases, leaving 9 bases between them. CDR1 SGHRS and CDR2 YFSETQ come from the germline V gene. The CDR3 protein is CASSLDHPTYEQYF. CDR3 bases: TGCGCCAGCAGCTTGGACCATCCTACCTACGAGCAGTACTTC.

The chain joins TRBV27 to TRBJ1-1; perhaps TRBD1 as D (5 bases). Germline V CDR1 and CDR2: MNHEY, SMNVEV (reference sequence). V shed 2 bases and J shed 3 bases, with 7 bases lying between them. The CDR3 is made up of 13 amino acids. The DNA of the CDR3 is TGTGCCAGCAGTTTAGGGGCCTACACTGAAGCTTTCTTT. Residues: CASSLGAYTEAFF.

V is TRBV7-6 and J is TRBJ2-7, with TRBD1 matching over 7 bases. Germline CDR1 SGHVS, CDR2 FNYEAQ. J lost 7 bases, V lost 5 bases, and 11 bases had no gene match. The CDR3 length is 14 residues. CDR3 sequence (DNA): TGTGCCAGCAGCCCCTTCGAGGGGGCGAGGGAGCAGTACTTC. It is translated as CASSPFEGAREQYF. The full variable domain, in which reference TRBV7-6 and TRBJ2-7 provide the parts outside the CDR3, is GAGVSQSPRYKVTKRGQDVALRCDPISGHVSLYWYRQALGQGPEFLTYFNYEAQQDKSGLPNDRFSAERPEGSISTLTIQRTEQRDSAMYRCASSPFEGAREQYFGPGTRLTVT.

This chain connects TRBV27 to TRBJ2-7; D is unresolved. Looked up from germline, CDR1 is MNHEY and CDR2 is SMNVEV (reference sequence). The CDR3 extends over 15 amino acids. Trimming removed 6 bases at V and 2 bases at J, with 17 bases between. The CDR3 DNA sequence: TGTGCCAGCAGCCATCTCGGCGGCAAAGCCTACGAGCAGTACTTC. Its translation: CASSHLGGKAYEQYF.

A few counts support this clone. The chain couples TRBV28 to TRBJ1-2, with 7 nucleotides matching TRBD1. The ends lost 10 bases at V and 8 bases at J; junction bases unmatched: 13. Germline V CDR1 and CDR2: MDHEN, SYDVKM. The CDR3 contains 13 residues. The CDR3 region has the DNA TGTGCCATTAGAACCGGGACAGAGTTCGGCTACACCTTC. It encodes CAIRTGTEFGYTF.

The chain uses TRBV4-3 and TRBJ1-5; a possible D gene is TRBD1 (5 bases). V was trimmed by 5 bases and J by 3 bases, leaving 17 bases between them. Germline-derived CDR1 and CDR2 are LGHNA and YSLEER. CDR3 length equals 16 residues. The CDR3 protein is CASSGRTPVLNQPQHF. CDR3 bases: TGCGCCAGCAGCGGGCGGACACCAGTTCTCAATCAGCCCCAGCATTTT.

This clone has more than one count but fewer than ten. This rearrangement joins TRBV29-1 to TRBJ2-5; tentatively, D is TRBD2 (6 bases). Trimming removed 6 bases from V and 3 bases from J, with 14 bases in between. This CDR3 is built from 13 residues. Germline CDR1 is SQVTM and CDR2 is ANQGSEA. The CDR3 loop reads CSVGGAVKETQYF. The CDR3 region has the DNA TGCAGCGTGGGGGGAGCTGTTAAAGAGACCCAGTACTTC.

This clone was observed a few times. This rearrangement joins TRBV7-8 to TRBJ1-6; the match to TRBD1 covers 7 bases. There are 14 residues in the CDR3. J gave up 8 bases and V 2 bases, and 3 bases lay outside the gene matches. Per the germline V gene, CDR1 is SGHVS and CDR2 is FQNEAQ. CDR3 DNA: TGTGCCAGCAGCTTAAGGACAGGTGATTCACCCCTCCACTTT. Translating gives CASSLRTGDSPLHF. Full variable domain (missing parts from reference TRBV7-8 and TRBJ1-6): GAGVSQSPRYKVAKRGQDVALRCDPISGHVSLFWYQQALGQGPEFLTYFQNEAQLDKSGLPSDRFFAERPEGSVSTLKIQRTQQEDSAVYLCASSLRTGDSPLHFGNGTRLTVT.

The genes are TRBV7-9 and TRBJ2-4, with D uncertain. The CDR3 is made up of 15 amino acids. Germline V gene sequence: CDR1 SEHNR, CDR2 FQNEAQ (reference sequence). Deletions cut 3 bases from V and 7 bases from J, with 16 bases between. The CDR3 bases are TGTGCCAGCAGCTTCTCCAACCTTAACGGGAACATTCAGTACTTC. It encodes CASSFSNLNGNIQYF.

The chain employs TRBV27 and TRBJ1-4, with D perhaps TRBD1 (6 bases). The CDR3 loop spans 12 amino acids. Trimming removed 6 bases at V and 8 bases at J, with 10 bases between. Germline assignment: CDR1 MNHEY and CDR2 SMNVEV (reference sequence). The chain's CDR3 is CASRQGWEKLFF. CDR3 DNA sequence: TGTGCCAGCAGACAGGGATGGGAAAAACTGTTTTTT.